The 14 T cell receptor beta chains below come from one sample, sequenced in a study of CD8+CD57+ T cells in acquired aplastic anemia. CDR3 and TCR beta VDJ profiling relied on genomic DNA as the template. A single record per CDR3 protein comes from TCRdb applying MiXCR to the reads. The sample has approximately 380,000 distinct CDR3 sequences, 65% to 80% seen once. Sequencing was done on a sample of sorted CD4+, CD8+, or CD8+CD57+ T cells (not recorded which) from PBMCs. The receptors were gathered from a human donor in good health, serving as a control.

The V gene is TRBV9, the J gene TRBJ1-2; 7 bases agree with TRBD1. The length of the CDR3 is 15 residues. CDR1 and CDR2 from the germline V gene are SGDLS and YYNGEE. Trimming at V came to 3 bases and at J to 8 bases, leaving 13 bases not matched to a gene. CDR3 protein: CASSAGGRGDNGYTF. The CDR3 DNA reads TGTGCCAGCAGCGCAGGGGGGAGGGGGGACAACGGCTACACCTTC.

Ten or more counts support this clonotype. This chain connects TRBV2 to TRBJ2-5; 7 positions match TRBD1. Germline loops: CDR1 SNHLY, CDR2 FYNNEI. The CDR3 sequence is 14 residues long. Losses at the gene ends were 5 bases for V and 5 bases for J; bases not matched to a gene: 8. CDR3 nucleotides: TGTGCCAGCAGTATTCTACAGGGGCGGGAGACCCAGTACTTC. Its translation: CASSILQGRETQYF.

This chain joins TRBV12-3 or TRBV12-4 and TRBJ2-7; tentatively, D is TRBD2 (6 bases). Between the trimmed V and J ends, which lost 5 bases and 6 bases, there was a span of 14 bases. CDR3 length: 13 residues. This CDR3 is CASSTGLGAEQYF. The CDR3 coding sequence is TGTGCCAGCAGTACGGGACTTGGAGCCGAGCAGTACTTC.

Note on this clonotype: The junction differs from germline at one of its ends, possibly a read error. V gene TRBV12-3 or TRBV12-4 combines with J gene TRBJ1-4, with 7 bases aligning to TRBD1. The CDR3 runs 15 residues. The chain's CDR3 is CASSLPTGEDENLFF. The DNA of the CDR3 is TGTGCCAGCAGTTTGCCAACAGGGGAGGATGAAAACCTGTTTTTT.

This clonotype was observed once. Mismatch with germline at one junction end may stem from a read error. This rearrangement joins TRBV3-1 to TRBJ1-2; no firm D call. The CDR3 runs 15 residues. The germline gives CDR1 LGHDT, CDR2 YNNKEL (reference sequence). Here the CDR3 DNA reads TGTGCCAGCGGCCAAAGGGCGGAAACTAACTATGGATACACCTTC. This encodes CASGQRAETNYGYTF. Looking up the rest from reference TRBV3-1 and TRBJ1-2 gives the full variable domain: DTAVSQTPKYLVTQMGNDKSIKCEQNLGHDTMYWYKQDSKKFLKIMFSYNNKELIINETVPNRFSPKSPDKAHLNLHINSLELGDSAVYFCASGQRAETNYGYTFGSGTRLTVV.

The sample holds many counts of this clonotype. This sequence joins TRBV20-1 and TRBJ2-2; 8 nucleotides agree with TRBD2. CDR3 length: 16 amino acids. Germline V CDR1 and CDR2: DFQATT, SNEGSKA (reference sequence). V shed 5 bases, J shed 3 bases, and the junction held 11 bases outside the gene matches. The CDR3 DNA sequence: TGCAGTGCTCTCAAGGGCGGGGGGCCCGACACCGGGGAGCTGTTTTTT. Protein: CSALKGGGPDTGELFF.

The rearrangement uses TRBV4-3 and TRBJ2-7; 7 bases agree with TRBD2. There are 15 residues in the CDR3. Germline V gene data show CDR1 as LGHNA and CDR2 as YSLEER. V was pared by 5 bases and J by 3 bases, with 10 bases of the junction left unmatched. CDR3 DNA: TGCGCCAGCAGCAGAGATCCGCGGGGGAACTACGAGCAGTACTTC. Protein: CASSRDPRGNYEQYF.

Comments on this clonotype: A read error is possible here, since a much larger clone lies one base away. This sequence joins TRBV6-2 or TRBV6-3 and TRBJ2-7, with 8 bases fitting TRBD1. There are 15 residues in the CDR3. Germline-derived CDR1 and CDR2 are MNHEY and SVGEGT. J gave up 6 bases and V 4 bases, and 11 bases lay outside the gene matches. The CDR3 bases are TGTGCCAGCAGTTCCCCGACAGGGGTCGCCTGCGAGCAGTACTTC. This translates into CASSSPTGVACEQYF.

V usage is TRBV11-2 and J usage is TRBJ1-2, with D hard to call. Germline values: CDR1 SGHAT, CDR2 FQNNGV. The CDR3 contains 16 residues. Deletions cut 5 bases from V and 8 bases from J, with 24 bases between. The chain's CDR3 is CASSQEAGRRGGGYTF. CDR3 DNA: TGTGCCAGCAGCCAAGAAGCCGGGAGGAGAGGAGGAGGCTACACCTTC.

The chain recombines TRBV9 with TRBJ1-1; 8 nucleotides agree with TRBD1. V shed 7 bases, J shed 12 bases, and the junction held 17 bases outside the gene matches. The germline gives CDR1 SGDLS, CDR2 YYNGEE. The CDR3 length is 14 residues. The CDR3 region is CASLETGVHTATFF. In DNA, the CDR3 is TGTGCCAGCTTAGAGACAGGGGTGCACACTGCTACTTTCTTT.

This CDR3 reads CASSLWAYTAQETQYF. The CDR3 DNA sequence: TGCGCCAGCAGCTTGTGGGCCTACACCGCCCAAGAGACCCAGTACTTC. The chain carries TRBV5-1 and TRBJ2-5; D unresolved. This CDR3 is 16 amino acids long. V was cut by 1 base and J by 1 base, with 14 bases left in between. From germline, CDR1 is SGHRS and CDR2 YFSETQ.

V is TRBV7-9 and J is TRBJ2-3; D call uncertain. The CDR3 is 16 amino acids. Germline V gives CDR1 SEHNR, CDR2 FQNEAQ (reference sequence). The germline V and J ends were trimmed by 3 bases and 9 bases, with 22 bases remaining between them. CDR3 protein: CASSLTSFTYGDTQYF. CDR3 bases: TGTGCCAGCAGCTTGACGAGCTTTACCTATGGCGACACGCAGTATTTT.

This clonotype was detected many times. V gene TRBV5-1 combines with J gene TRBJ2-3, with a possible D match to TRBD1 (7 bases). CDR1 and CDR2 from the germline V gene are SGHRS and YFSETQ. The CDR3 is 15 amino acids. This chain's CDR3 is CSTRRRGDSTDTQYF. The CDR3 DNA reads as TGCTCCACTCGGCGCAGGGGGGATAGCACAGATACGCAGTATTTT.

This chain uses TRBV25-1 with TRBJ2-7; no definite D call. The CDR3 has 13 residues. V was cut by 3 bases and J by 5 bases, with 11 bases left in between. Germline CDR1 MGHDK, CDR2 SYGVNS. This chain's CDR3 is CASSDTTSDEQYF. The CDR3 nucleotides are TGTGCCAGCAGTGACACCACTTCCGACGAGCAGTACTTC.